This T cell receptor (beta chain) was recovered during a study of response to subunit inactivated influenza vaccine. Germline V gene sequence: CDR1 SGHRS, CDR2 YFSETQ. After removal of 4 bases from V and 5 bases from J, the junction contained 9 bases not matched to a gene. The CDR3 has 14 amino acids. TCRdb called the RT-PCR reads again in MiXCR, with one record for every CDR3 protein. This sample carries about 650,000 distinct CDR3 sequences, around 15% of them seen once, and the ten largest clones take 6.5% to 8%. The receptor was derived from a man aged 45-60 years who received an inactivated influenza vaccine. Sequenced here: PBMCs from blood, sampled roughly 15 days before vaccination. This sequence joins TRBV5-1 and TRBJ2-7, with 7 bases matching TRBD2. The CDR3 DNA sequence: TGCGCCAGCAGCCAAGGACTAGTCGTGGACGAGCAGTACTTC. Encoded protein: CASSQGLVVDEQYF.